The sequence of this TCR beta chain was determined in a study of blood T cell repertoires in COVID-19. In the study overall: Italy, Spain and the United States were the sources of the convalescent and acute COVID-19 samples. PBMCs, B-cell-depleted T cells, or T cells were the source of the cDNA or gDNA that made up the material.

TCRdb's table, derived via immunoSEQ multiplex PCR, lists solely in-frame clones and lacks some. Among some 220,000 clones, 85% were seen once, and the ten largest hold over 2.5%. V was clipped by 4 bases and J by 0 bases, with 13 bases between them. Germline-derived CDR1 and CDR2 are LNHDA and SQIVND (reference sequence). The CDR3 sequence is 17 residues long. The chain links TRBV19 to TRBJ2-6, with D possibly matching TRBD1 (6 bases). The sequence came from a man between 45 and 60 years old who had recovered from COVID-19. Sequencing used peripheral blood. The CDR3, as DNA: TGTGCCAGTAGTAAACTGGGACAAGCCTCTGGGGCCAACGTCCTGACTTTC. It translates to CASSKLGQASGANVLTF.